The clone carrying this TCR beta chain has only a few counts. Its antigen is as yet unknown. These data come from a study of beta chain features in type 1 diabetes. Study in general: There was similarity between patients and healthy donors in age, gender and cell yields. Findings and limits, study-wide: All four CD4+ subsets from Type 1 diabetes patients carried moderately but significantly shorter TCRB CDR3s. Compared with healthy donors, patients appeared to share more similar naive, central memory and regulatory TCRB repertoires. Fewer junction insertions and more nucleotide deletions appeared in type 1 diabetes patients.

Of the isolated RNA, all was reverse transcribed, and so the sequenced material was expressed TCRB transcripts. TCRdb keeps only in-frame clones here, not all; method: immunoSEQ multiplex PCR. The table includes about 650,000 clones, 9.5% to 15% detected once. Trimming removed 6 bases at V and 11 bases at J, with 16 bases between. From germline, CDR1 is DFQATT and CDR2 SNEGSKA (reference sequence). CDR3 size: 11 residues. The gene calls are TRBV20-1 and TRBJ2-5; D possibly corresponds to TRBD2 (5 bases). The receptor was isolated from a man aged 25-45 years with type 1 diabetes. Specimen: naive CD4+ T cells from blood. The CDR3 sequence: CSAIPGDRQYF. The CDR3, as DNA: TGCAGTGCCATCCCCGGGGATAGGCAGTACTTC.